Listed below are T cell receptor beta chains from one sample, sequenced in a study of cytomegalovirus exposure and HLA in healthy donors. Sequencing used immunoSEQ multiplex PCR; TCRdb keeps in-frame clones, though not all of them. There are approximately 130,000 clones in the sample; 81% occur only once, and less than 2.5% lies in the top ten. Sample: PBMCs. The receptors shown here come from a woman in her thirties or forties in good health and CMV-seronegative. CDR3s include the opening cysteine and the closing phenylalanine or tryptophan. A D gene is named only where the DNA matches it firmly. Part of the rows lack a size; the others show once, few, many or a class for expanded clones.

. | 14 | TRBJ2-7 | TRBV7-9 | . | CASSPGGPTYEQYF | TGTGCCAGCAGCCCCGGAGGTCCTACTTACGAGCAGTACTTC
. | 14 | TRBJ1-5 | TRBV6-1 | . | CASSDRGWNQPQHF | TGTGCCAGCAGTGATAGGGGTTGGAATCAGCCCCAGCATTTT
. | 11 | TRBJ2-7 | TRBV20-1 | . | CSASQGNEQYF | TGCAGTGCTAGTCAGGGGAACGAGCAGTACTTC
. | 15 | TRBJ1-2 | TRBV2 | . | CASRPRAGVFYGYTF | TGTGCCAGCAGACCCCGGGCAGGGGTTTTCTATGGCTACACCTTC
. | 15 | TRBJ1-1 | TRBV19 | TRBD1 | CASTRQGARNTEAFF | TGTGCCAGTACCCGACAGGGGGCCCGGAACACTGAAGCTTTCTTT
. | 14 | TRBJ1-1 | TRBV6-5 | . | CASSSQGLSTEAFF | TGTGCCAGCAGTAGCCAGGGTTTGAGCACTGAAGCTTTCTTT
. | 14 | TRBJ2-1 | TRBV9 | . | CASSPAAGYNEQFF | TGTGCCAGCAGCCCCGCGGCCGGCTACAATGAGCAGTTCTTC
. | 22 | TRBJ1-2 | TRBV18 | TRBD1 | CASSPQATTLPGQGARNYGYTF | TGTGCCAGCTCACCTCAGGCTACCACGCTCCCGGGACAGGGGGCTAGGAACTATGGCTACACCTTC
. | 15 | TRBJ2-3 | TRBV29-1 | TRBD1 | CSVEPGTGQTDTQYF | TGCAGCGTTGAACCCGGGACAGGACAAACAGATACGCAGTATTTT
few | 15 | TRBJ2-7 | TRBV5-1 | TRBD2 | CASSYTSGSSYEQYF | TGCGCCAGCAGCTATACTAGCGGGAGCTCCTACGAGCAGTACTTC
. | 12 | TRBJ2-3 | TRBV15 | . | CATSSSGGTQYF | TGTGCCACCAGCAGTTCCGGGGGTACGCAGTATTTT
. | 18 | TRBJ2-3 | TRBV4-1 | TRBD2 | CASSPQGSGGASGDTQYF | TGCGCCAGCAGCCCCCAGGGTAGCGGGGGGGCCTCGGGAGATACGCAGTATTTT
. | 13 | TRBJ1-1 | TRBV27 | . | CASSPTGNTEAFF | TGTGCCAGCAGTCCTACGGGGAACACTGAAGCTTTCTTT
. | 15 | TRBJ2-5 | TRBV4-3 | TRBD2 | CASSRMGTIQETQYF | TGCGCCAGCAGCCGCATGGGGACTATCCAAGAGACCCAGTACTTC
. | 15 | TRBJ2-1 | TRBV5-6 | TRBD2 | CASSPSGGSYNEQFF | TGTGCCAGCAGCCCCTCGGGAGGGTCCTACAATGAGCAGTTCTTC
. | 16 | TRBJ1-2 | TRBV7-9 | TRBD1 | CSSSLGQGVMTYGYTF | TGTTCCAGCAGCCTTGGACAGGGGGTGATGACTTATGGCTACACCTTC